These 19 T cell receptor beta chains were sequenced from one sample in a study of CD8 T cells in Susac syndrome. cDNA came from about 0.51 to 1 ug RNA primed by random hexamers. TCRdb reprocessed the immunoSEQ multiplex PCR reads with MiXCR, giving one entry per CDR3 protein. In the table there are 150,000 to 190,000 distinct CDR3 sequences, around 95% of which are singletons. Sequencing input: CD8+ T cells from PBMCs. These receptors were taken from a human donor with multiple sclerosis.

The V and J genes are TRBV27 and TRBJ2-7; D assignment may be TRBD1 or TRBD2 (5 bases each). The CDR3 is 14 amino acids. In germline, CDR1 is MNHEY, CDR2 SMNVEV (reference sequence). The V end lost 8 bases, the J end lost 3 bases, and 17 bases lay between the germline ends. The CDR3 nucleotides are TGTGCCAGCCGAACCTTGGGGGATTTCTACGAGCAGTACTTC. It codes for CASRTLGDFYEQYF.

The chain uses TRBV7-6 and TRBJ1-1; D unclear. CDR1 is SGHVS and CDR2 is FNYEAQ in the germline V gene. V lost 3 bases, J lost 1 base, and 6 bases lay in between. The CDR3 spans 13 residues. The CDR3 here is CASSFRWNTEAFF. CDR3 coding DNA: TGTGCCAGCAGCTTTAGGTGGAACACTGAAGCTTTCTTT. Variable domain in full (rest from reference TRBV7-6 and TRBJ1-1): GAGVSQSPRYKVTKRGQDVALRCDPISGHVSLYWYRQALGQGPEFLTYFNYEAQQDKSGLPNDRFSAERPEGSISTLTIQRTEQRDSAMYRCASSFRWNTEAFFGQGTRLTVV.

V is TRBV11-1 and J is TRBJ2-2; D is unclear. With 0 bases removed from V and 0 bases from J, the gap between germline ends came to 8 bases. The CDR3 spans 16 residues. Germline values: CDR1 SGHAT, CDR2 FQDESV (reference sequence). The CDR3 coding sequence is TGTGCCAGCAGCTTAGCACTGGGCACGAACACCGGGGAGCTGTTTTTT. Translating gives CASSLALGTNTGELFF.

This clonotype was picked up one time. The chain recombines TRBV20-1 with TRBJ1-1; 7 nucleotides line up with TRBD1. The CDR3 is made up of 14 amino acids. Germline CDR1 DFQATT, CDR2 SNEGSKA (reference sequence). V lost 0 bases and J lost 13; bases outside the gene matches: 14. DNA of the CDR3: TGCAGTGCTAGAGACAGGGGGGTAGGCGCTGAGGATTTCTTT. The encoded protein is CSARDRGVGAEDFF.

The chain is built from TRBV3-1 and TRBJ2-1; 8 positions agree with TRBD1. Germline-derived CDR1 and CDR2 are LGHDT and YNNKEL (reference sequence). V dropped 5 bases and J dropped 2; count of bases not matched to a gene: 5. CDR3 length equals 15 residues. The CDR3 spells CASSLDRDTYNEQFF. The CDR3 DNA reads as TGTGCCAGCAGCTTGGACAGGGACACCTACAATGAGCAGTTCTTC.

The rearrangement links TRBV7-9 to TRBJ1-2; D remains unclear. The germline gives CDR1 SEHNR, CDR2 FQNEAQ (reference sequence). CDR3 length equals 14 residues. V lost 1 base and J 2 bases, leaving 8 bases between the germline ends. The CDR3: CASSLEPANYGYTF. Written as DNA, the CDR3 is TGTGCCAGCAGCTTAGAGCCAGCGAACTATGGCTACACCTTC.

This clonotype was detected a few times. V usage is TRBV11-2 and J usage is TRBJ2-2; 8 bases agree with TRBD1. After removal of 5 bases from V and 1 base from J, the junction contained 9 bases not matched to a gene. The CDR3 totals 17 residues. From germline, CDR1 is SGHAT and CDR2 FQNNGV. The CDR3 region is CASSPRWTGMNTGELFF. The CDR3 DNA reads TGTGCCAGCAGCCCAAGATGGACAGGGATGAACACCGGGGAGCTGTTTTTT. The complete variable domain, with remaining parts taken from reference TRBV11-2 and TRBJ2-2, reads EAGVAQSPRYKIIEKRQSVAFWCNPISGHATLYWYQQILGQGPKLLIQFQNNGVVDDSQLPKDRFSAERLKGVDSTLKIQPAKLEDSAVYLCASSPRWTGMNTGELFFGEGSRLTVL.

The chain carries TRBV20-1 and TRBJ2-1; 13 positions match TRBD2. V lost 4 bases to trimming and J lost 7 bases; unmatched junction nucleotides: 4. CDR3 length: 14 residues. CDR1 and CDR2 from the germline V gene are DFQATT and SNEGSKA (reference sequence). CDR3 DNA sequence: TGCAGTGCTAACGGACTAGCGGGGGTTAATGAGCAGTTCTTC. Amino acids: CSANGLAGVNEQFF.

The chain employs TRBV9 and TRBJ1-2; no reliable D call. Germline CDR1 and CDR2: SGDLS and YYNGEE. The CDR3 loop spans 14 amino acids. V gave up 0 bases and J gave up 4 bases, with 10 bases separating them. This chain's CDR3 is CASSVDVRPYGYTF. CDR3 bases: TGTGCCAGCAGCGTAGATGTCAGACCCTATGGCTACACCTTC.

The V gene is TRBV30, the J gene TRBJ2-1; perhaps TRBD2 as D (5 bases). The CDR3 has 11 amino acids. V was shortened by 2 bases and J by 12 bases, with 11 bases between the two germline ends. The germline V gene encodes CDR1 GTSNPN and CDR2 SVGIG (reference sequence). The CDR3 protein is CAWSSGKLQFF. For the CDR3, the DNA is TGTGCCTGGAGTAGCGGAAAACTGCAGTTCTTC.

This chain uses TRBV13 with TRBJ1-2; 8 nucleotides line up with TRBD1. Germline CDR1 reads PRHDT; CDR2 reads FYEKMQ (reference sequence). With V trimmed by 5 bases and J by 4 bases, 9 bases remained unmatched. CDR3 length: 15 residues. CDR3 DNA sequence: TGTGCCAGCAGCAATCGACAGGGGAAGGGCTATGGCTACACCTTC. Protein product: CASSNRQGKGYGYTF.

The gene calls are TRBV12-3 or TRBV12-4 and TRBJ2-5, with D perhaps TRBD1 (5 bases). The CDR3 loop spans 13 amino acids. V was shortened by 1 base and J by 5 bases, with 8 bases between the two germline ends. CDR3 sequence reads: CASSLEGAETQYF. Written as DNA, the CDR3 is TGTGCCAGCAGTTTAGAAGGGGCGGAGACCCAGTACTTC.

The CDR3 sequence: CSARAGGARNEQFF. The DNA of the CDR3 is TGCAGTGCTAGAGCGGGGGGCGCCAGGAATGAGCAGTTCTTC. The chain has TRBV20-1 and TRBJ2-1; D possibly corresponds to TRBD2 (7 bases). Germline CDR1 reads DFQATT; CDR2 reads SNEGSKA (reference sequence). Trimming took off 1 base at V and 7 bases at J, with 14 bases between the two ends. CDR3 length: 14 amino acids.

This clonotype was found once. The gene calls are TRBV28 and TRBJ2-2; the D gene is possibly TRBD1 (6 bases). The CDR3 loop spans 18 amino acids. In germline, CDR1 is MDHEN, CDR2 SYDVKM. V lost 4 bases and J 0 bases, leaving 18 bases between the germline ends. This CDR3 reads CASSSHGRDIANTGELFF. CDR3 sequence (DNA): TGTGCCAGCAGTTCCCACGGAAGGGACATCGCGAACACCGGGGAGCTGTTTTTT.

The J gene is TRBJ2-2, the V gene TRBV11-3, with 7 bases aligning to TRBD1. The CDR3 loop spans 14 amino acids. V was pared by 5 bases and J by 6 bases, with 6 bases of the junction left unmatched. Per the germline V gene, CDR1 is SGHNT and CDR2 is YENEEA. The CDR3 DNA follows: TGTGCCAGCAGCCTACAGGGGTCCCCCGGGGAGCTGTTTTTT. The encoded protein is CASSLQGSPGELFF.

The genes are TRBV5-6 and TRBJ1-2, with 9 bases lining up with TRBD1. J was trimmed by 5 bases and V by 6 bases; bases with no gene match: 5. CDR1 and CDR2 from the germline V gene are SGHDT and YYEEEE. The CDR3 loop spans 13 amino acids. In nucleotides, the CDR3 is TGTGCCAGCAAGGGACAGGGTAGTTATGGCTACACCTTC. It translates to CASKGQGSYGYTF.

The V call is TRBV30, the J call TRBJ1-5; D is unresolved. Germline V lookup: CDR1 GTSNPN, CDR2 SVGIG (reference sequence). The CDR3 is made up of 13 amino acids. V lost 3 bases to trimming and J lost 6 bases, with 12 bases between them. This CDR3 reads CAWRAKDVQPQHF. As DNA, the CDR3 is TGTGCCTGGAGGGCTAAGGATGTTCAGCCCCAGCATTTT.

The chain is built from TRBV29-1 and TRBJ1-1; D is ambiguous. The CDR3 contains 12 residues. Germline V gene sequence: CDR1 SQVTM, CDR2 ANQGSEA. V was trimmed by 7 bases and J by 10 bases, leaving 19 bases between them. Here the CDR3 reads CSGIDDAGGAFF. The DNA of the CDR3 is TGCAGCGGGATCGATGACGCTGGTGGAGCTTTCTTT.

The V gene is TRBV20-1, the J gene TRBJ1-1; 7 nucleotides line up with TRBD1. The CDR3 consists of 15 residues. Germline V CDR1 and CDR2: DFQATT, SNEGSKA (reference sequence). With 0 bases clipped from V and 7 bases from J, the junction kept 11 bases outside the gene matches. CDR3 coding DNA: TGCAGTGCTAGAGATAGGGGGACAGAAAAACTTGAAGCTTTCTTT. Translation gives CSARDRGTEKLEAFF.